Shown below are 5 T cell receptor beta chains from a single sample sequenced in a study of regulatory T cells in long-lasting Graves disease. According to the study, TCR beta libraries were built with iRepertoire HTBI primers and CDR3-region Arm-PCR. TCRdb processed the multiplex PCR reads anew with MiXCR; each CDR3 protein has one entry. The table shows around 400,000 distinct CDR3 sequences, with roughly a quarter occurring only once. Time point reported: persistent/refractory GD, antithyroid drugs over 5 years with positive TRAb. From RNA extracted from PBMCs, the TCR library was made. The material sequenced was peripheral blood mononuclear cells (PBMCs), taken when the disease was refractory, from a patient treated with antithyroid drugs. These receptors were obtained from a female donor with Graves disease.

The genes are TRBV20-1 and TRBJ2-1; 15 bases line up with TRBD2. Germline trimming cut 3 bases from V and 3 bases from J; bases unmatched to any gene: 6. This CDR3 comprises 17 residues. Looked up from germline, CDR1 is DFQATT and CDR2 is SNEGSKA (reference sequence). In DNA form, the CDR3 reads TGCAGTGCTAGGTCTAGGACTAGCGGGAGGGTCTACAATGAGCAGTTCTTC. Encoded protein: CSARSRTSGRVYNEQFF.

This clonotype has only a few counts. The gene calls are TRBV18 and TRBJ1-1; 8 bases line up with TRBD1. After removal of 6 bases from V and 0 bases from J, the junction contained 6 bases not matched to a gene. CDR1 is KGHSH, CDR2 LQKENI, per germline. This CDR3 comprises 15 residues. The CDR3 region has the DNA TGTGCCAGCTCCTCGACAGGGGATATGAACACTGAAGCTTTCTTT. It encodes CASSSTGDMNTEAFF.

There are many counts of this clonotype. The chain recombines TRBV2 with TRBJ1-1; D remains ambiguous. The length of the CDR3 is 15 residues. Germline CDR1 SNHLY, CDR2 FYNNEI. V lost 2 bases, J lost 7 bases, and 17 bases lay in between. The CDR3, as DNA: TGTGCCAGCAGTGAAATAATGGGCGCATACTATGAAGCTTTCTTT. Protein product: CASSEIMGAYYEAFF.

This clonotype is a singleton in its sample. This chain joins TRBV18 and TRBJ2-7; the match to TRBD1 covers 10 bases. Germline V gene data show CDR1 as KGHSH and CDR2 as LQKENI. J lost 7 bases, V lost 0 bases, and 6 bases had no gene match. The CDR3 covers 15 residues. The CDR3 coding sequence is TGTGCCAGCTCACCACCGACAGGGGGCGTGGAGGAGCAGTACTTC. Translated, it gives CASSPPTGGVEEQYF. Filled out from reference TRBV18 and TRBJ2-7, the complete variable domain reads NAGVMQNPRHLVRRRGQEARLRCSPMKGHSHVYWYRQLPEEGLKFMVYLQKENIIDESGMPKERFSAEFPKEGPSILRIQQVVRGDSAAYFCASSPPTGGVEEQYFGPGTRLTVT.

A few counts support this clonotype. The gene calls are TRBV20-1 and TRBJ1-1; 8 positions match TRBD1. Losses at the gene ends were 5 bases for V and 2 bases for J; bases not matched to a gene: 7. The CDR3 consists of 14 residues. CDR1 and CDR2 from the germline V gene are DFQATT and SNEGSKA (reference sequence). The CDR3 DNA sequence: TGCAGTGCTGCCCGGGACAGGACTAACACTGAAGCTTTCTTT. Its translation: CSAARDRTNTEAFF.